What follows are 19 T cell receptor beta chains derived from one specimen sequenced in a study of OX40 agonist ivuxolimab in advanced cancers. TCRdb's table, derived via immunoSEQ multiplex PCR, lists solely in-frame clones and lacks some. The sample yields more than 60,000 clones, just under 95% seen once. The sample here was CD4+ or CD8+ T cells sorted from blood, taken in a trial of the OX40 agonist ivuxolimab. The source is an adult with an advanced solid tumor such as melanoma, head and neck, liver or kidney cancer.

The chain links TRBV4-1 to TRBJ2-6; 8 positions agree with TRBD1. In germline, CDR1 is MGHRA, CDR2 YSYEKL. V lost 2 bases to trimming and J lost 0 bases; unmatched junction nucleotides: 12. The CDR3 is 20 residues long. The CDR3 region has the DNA TGCGCCAGCAGCCAATGGACCACCGGGACAGGCCACTCTGGGGCCAACGTCCTGACTTTC. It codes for CASSQWTTGTGHSGANVLTF.

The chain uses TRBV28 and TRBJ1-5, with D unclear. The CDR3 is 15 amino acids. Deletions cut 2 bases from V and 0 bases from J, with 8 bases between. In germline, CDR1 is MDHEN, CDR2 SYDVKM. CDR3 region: CASSLKLYSNQPQHF. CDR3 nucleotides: TGTGCCAGCAGTTTAAAGTTGTATAGCAATCAGCCCCAGCATTTT.

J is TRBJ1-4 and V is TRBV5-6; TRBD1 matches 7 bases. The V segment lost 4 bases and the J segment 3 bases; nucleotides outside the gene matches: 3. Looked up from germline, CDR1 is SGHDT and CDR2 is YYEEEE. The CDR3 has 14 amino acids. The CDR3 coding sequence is TGTGCCAGCAGCAGACAGGGCGCTAATGAAAAACTGTTTTTT. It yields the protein CASSRQGANEKLFF.

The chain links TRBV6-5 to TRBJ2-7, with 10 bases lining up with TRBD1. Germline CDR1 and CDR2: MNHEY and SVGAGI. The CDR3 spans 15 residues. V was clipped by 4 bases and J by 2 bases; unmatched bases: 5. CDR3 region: CASSWSGTGAYEQYF. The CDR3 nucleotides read TGTGCCAGCAGTTGGTCCGGGACAGGGGCCTACGAGCAGTACTTC.

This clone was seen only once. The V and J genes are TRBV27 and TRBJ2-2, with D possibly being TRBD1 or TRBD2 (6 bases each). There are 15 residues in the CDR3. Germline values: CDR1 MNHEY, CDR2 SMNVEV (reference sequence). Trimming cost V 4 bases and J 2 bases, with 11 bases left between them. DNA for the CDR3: TGTGCCAGCAGTTCAGGGGCGGGAAACACCGGGGAGCTGTTTTTT. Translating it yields CASSSGAGNTGELFF.

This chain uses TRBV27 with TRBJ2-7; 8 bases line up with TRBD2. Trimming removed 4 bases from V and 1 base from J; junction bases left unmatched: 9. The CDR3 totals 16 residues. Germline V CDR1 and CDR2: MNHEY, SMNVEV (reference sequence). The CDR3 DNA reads TGTGCCAGCAGTTCCGTCGGGGGGGCTAAGTCCTACGAGCAGTACTTC. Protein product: CASSSVGGAKSYEQYF.

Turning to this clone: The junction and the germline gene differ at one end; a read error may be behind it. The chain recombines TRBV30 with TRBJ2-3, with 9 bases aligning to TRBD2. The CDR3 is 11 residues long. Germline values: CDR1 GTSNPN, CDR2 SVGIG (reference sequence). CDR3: CAWSWTSALSF. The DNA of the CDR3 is TGTGCCTGGAGTTGGACTAGCGCGTTATCGTTT.

The CDR3 sequence is CASSNRVADEQYF. The DNA of the CDR3 is TGTGCCAGCAGCAACAGGGTTGCGGACGAGCAGTACTTC. The chain uses TRBV27 and TRBJ2-7; D possibly corresponds to TRBD1 (6 bases). Germline loops: CDR1 MNHEY, CDR2 SMNVEV (reference sequence). This CDR3 region has 13 residues. Trimming stripped 6 bases from V and 5 bases from J, with 14 bases between.

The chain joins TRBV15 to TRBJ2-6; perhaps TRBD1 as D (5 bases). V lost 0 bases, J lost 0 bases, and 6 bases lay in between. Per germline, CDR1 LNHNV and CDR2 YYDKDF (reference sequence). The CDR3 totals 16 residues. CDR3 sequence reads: CATSRDQGSGANVLTF. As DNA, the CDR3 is TGTGCCACCAGCAGAGATCAGGGCTCTGGGGCCAACGTCCTGACTTTC.

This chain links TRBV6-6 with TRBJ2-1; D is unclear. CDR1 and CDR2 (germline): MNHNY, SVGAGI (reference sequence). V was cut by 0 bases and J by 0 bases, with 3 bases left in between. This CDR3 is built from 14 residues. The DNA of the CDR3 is TGTGCCAGCAGTTACTCCCTCTCCTACAATGAGCAGTTCTTC. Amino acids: CASSYSLSYNEQFF.

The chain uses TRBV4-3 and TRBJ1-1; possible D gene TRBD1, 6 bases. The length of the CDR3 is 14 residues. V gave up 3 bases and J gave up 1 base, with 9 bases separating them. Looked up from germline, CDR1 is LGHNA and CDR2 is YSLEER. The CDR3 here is CASSQDSANTEAFF. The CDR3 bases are TGCGCCAGCAGCCAGGACAGCGCGAACACTGAAGCTTTCTTT.

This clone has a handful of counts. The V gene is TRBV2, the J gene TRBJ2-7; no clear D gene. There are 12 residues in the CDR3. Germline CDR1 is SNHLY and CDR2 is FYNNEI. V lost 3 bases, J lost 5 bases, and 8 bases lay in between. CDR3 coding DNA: TGTGCCAGCAGTGATAAGCTCCACGAGCAGTACTTC. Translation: CASSDKLHEQYF.

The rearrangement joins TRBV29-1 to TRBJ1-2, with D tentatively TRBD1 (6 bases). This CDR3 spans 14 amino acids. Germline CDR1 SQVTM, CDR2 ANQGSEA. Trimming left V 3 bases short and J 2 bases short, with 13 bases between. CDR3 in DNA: TGCAGCGTTGATCTCCGGGACATAAACTATGGCTACACCTTC. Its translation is CSVDLRDINYGYTF.

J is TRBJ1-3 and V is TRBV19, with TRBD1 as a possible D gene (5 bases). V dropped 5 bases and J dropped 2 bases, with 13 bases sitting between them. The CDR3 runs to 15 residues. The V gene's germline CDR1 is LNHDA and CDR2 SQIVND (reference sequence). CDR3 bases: TGTGCCAGTAGTTGGTCAGGACAAGCTGGAAACACCATATATTTT. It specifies CASSWSGQAGNTIYF.

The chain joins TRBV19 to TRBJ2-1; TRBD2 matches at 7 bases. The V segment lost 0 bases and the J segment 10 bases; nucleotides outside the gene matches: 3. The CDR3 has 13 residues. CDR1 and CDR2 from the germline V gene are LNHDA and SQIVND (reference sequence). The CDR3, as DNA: TGTGCCAGTAGTATAGATCTGGGGGGGGAGCAGTTCTTC. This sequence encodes CASSIDLGGEQFF.

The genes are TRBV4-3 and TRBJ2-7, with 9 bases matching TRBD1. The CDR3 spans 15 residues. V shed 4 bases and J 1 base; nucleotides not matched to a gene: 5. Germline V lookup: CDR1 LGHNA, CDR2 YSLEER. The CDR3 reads CASSRGQGVSYEQYF. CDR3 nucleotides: TGCGCCAGCAGCCGGGGACAGGGTGTTTCCTACGAGCAGTACTTC.

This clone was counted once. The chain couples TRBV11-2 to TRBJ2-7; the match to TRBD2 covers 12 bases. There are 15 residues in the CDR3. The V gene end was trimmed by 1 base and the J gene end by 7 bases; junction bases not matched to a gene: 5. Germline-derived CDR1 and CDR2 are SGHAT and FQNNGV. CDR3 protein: CASSLGTSGTYEQYF. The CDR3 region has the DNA TGTGCCAGCAGCTTAGGGACTAGCGGGACGTATGAGCAGTACTTC.

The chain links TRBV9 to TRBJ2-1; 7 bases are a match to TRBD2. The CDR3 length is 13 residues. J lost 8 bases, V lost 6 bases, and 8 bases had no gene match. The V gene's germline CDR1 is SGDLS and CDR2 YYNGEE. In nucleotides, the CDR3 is TGTGCCAGCAACCCACTAGCGCGAGATGAGCAGTTCTTC. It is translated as CASNPLARDEQFF. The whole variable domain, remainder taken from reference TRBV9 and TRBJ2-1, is DSGVTQTPKHLITATGQRVTLRCSPRSGDLSVYWYQQSLDQGLQFLIQYYNGEERAKGNILERFSAQQFPDLHSELNLSSLELGDSALYFCASNPLARDEQFFGPGTRLTVL.

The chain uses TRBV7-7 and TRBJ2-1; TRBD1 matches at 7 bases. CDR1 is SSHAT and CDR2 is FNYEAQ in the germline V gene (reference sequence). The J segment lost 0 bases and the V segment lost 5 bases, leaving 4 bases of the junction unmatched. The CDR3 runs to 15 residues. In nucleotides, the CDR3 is TGTGCCAGCAGCCGACAGGGAAGCTCCTACAATGAGCAGTTCTTC. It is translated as CASSRQGSSYNEQFF.